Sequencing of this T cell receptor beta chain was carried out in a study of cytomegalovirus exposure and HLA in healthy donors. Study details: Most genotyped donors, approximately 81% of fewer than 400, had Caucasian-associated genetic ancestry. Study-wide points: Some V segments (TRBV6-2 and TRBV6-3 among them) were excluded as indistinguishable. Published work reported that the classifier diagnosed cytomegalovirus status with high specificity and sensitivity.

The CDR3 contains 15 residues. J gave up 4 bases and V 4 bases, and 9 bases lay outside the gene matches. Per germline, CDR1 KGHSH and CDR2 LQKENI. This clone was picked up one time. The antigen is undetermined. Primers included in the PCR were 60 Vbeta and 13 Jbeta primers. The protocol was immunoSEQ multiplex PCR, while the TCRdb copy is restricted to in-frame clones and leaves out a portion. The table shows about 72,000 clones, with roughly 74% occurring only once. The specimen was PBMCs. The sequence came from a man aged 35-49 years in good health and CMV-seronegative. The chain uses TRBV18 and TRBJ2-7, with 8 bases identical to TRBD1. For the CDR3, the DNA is TGTGCCAGCTCACTCTCCGGGACAGGATCTTACGAGCAGTACTTC. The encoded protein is CASSLSGTGSYEQYF.